This T cell receptor beta chain appears in the sequencing data of a study of blood T cell repertoires in COVID-19. V was cut by 4 bases and J by 1 base, with 11 bases left in between. The CDR3 spans 14 residues. Germline V CDR1 and CDR2: SGHDT, YYEEEE. TCRdb keeps only in-frame clones here, not all; method: immunoSEQ multiplex PCR. The sample has some 200,000 clones; around 90% are singletons. The receptor was isolated from a man in his 70s with acute or convalescent COVID-19. The chain links TRBV5-6 to TRBJ1-1; D uncertain. Source material: peripheral blood. The chain's CDR3 is CASSPDGENTEAFF. The CDR3 DNA reads TGTGCCAGCAGCCCCGACGGAGAGAACACTGAAGCTTTCTTT.